These 4 T cell receptor beta chains share one sample of origin, sequenced in a study of cytomegalovirus exposure and HLA in healthy donors. The study ran its PCR with 60 Vbeta and 13 Jbeta primers. Data came from immunoSEQ multiplex PCR; TCRdb stores just in-frame clones and leaves some out. The table lists around 210,000 clones, approximately 85% of them singletons. Sequenced: PBMCs. These receptor sequences come from a woman in her forties in good health and CMV-seronegative.

This clone was counted only a few times. The J gene is TRBJ1-1, the V gene TRBV6-1; D might be TRBD1 (6 bases). Germline assignment: CDR1 MNHNS and CDR2 SASEGT. CDR3 length equals 12 residues. V was clipped by 8 bases and J by 6 bases, with 13 bases between them. The CDR3 reads CASQTGYPEAFF. DNA of the CDR3: TGTGCCAGCCAGACAGGATACCCTGAAGCTTTCTTT.

The rearrangement joins TRBV6-5 to TRBJ2-7, with D uncertain. V was cut by 2 bases and J by 11 bases, with 13 bases left in between. Germline CDR1 is MNHEY and CDR2 is SVGAGI. The CDR3 length is 12 residues. The CDR3 loop reads CASSYMGSQEYF. CDR3 nucleotides: TGTGCCAGCAGTTACATGGGCAGTCAGGAGTACTTC.

The J gene is TRBJ2-2, the V gene TRBV7-3; 8 nucleotides align to TRBD2. Germline-derived CDR1 and CDR2 are SGHTA and FQGTGA. V trimming: 1 base; J trimming: 4 bases; junction bases outside the gene matches: 5. The CDR3 length is 16 residues. This CDR3 reads CASSLNPAGATGELFF. The CDR3 nucleotides read TGTGCCAGCAGCTTAAACCCAGCGGGAGCCACCGGGGAGCTGTTTTTT. The variable domain in full, completed from reference TRBV7-3 and TRBJ2-2, reads GAGVSQTPSNKVTEKGKYVELRCDPISGHTALYWYRQSLGQGPEFLIYFQGTGAADDSGLPNDRFFAVRPEGSVSTLKIQRTERGDSAVYLCASSLNPAGATGELFFGEGSRLTVL.

V usage is TRBV7-9 and J usage is TRBJ2-1; TRBD1 aligns across 7 bases. CDR3 length equals 12 residues. V gave up 6 bases and J gave up 6 bases; unmatched junction bases: 2. Looked up from germline, CDR1 is SEHNR and CDR2 is FQNEAQ (reference sequence). The CDR3 sequence is CASRWTGNEQFF. In nucleotides, the CDR3 is TGTGCCAGCAGATGGACAGGCAATGAGCAGTTCTTC.